This T cell receptor (beta chain) was sequenced for a study of blood T cell repertoires in COVID-19. At the level of the study: The analysed material was cDNA or gDNA that came from T cells, B-cell-depleted T cells, or PBMCs.

Profiling relied on immunoSEQ multiplex PCR, and the TCRdb table lists in-frame clones only, not all of them. Of 80,000 or so clones listed, almost 85% are singletons. The origin of this receptor is a man older than 75 with acute or convalescent COVID-19. Input material: peripheral blood.

Here the CDR3 reads CAWGSTEAFF. In DNA, the CDR3 is TGTGCCTGGGGTAGCACTGAAGCTTTCTTT. The genes are TRBV30 and TRBJ1-1, with D unresolved. V was pared by 5 bases and J by 4 bases, with 5 bases between. This CDR3 has 10 amino acids. From germline, CDR1 is GTSNPN and CDR2 SVGIG (reference sequence).